One sample yielded the 8 T cell receptor beta chains listed below, sequenced in a study of T cell responses to AZD1222 COVID-19 vaccine. The data were produced by immunoSEQ multiplex PCR, yet TCRdb's version contains in-frame clones alone and is incomplete. The sample includes 100,000 to 150,000 clones, 90% of them seen just once. The sample in question was peripheral blood, obtained 28 days after the second dose of the MenACWY control vaccine. The receptors were gathered from an adult who received the MenACWY meningococcal vaccine as a control.

The chain recombines TRBV15 with TRBJ2-5; a weak D match, TRBD2 (6 bases). Per germline, CDR1 LNHNV and CDR2 YYDKDF (reference sequence). The CDR3 length is 15 residues. V lost 1 base and J 5 bases, leaving 14 bases between the germline ends. CDR3 DNA sequence: TGTGCCACCAGCAGAGGGGGCAGACTAGAGGAGACCCAGTACTTC. Amino acid sequence: CATSRGGRLEETQYF.

To note about this clone: In the same sample, other DNA sequences code for this CDR3. The chain employs TRBV7-6 and TRBJ2-7, with D unresolved. CDR3 length: 14 amino acids. The germline V gene has CDR1 SGHVS and CDR2 FNYEAQ. Trimming removed 1 base at V and 2 bases at J, with 9 bases between. Here the CDR3 reads CASSLGGLTYEQYF. Here the CDR3 DNA reads TGTGCCAGCAGCTTAGGGGGTCTTACCTACGAGCAGTACTTC.

The V gene is TRBV27, the J gene TRBJ2-1, with 10 nucleotides matching TRBD1. The CDR3 runs 13 residues. Germline V gene data show CDR1 as MNHEY and CDR2 as SMNVEV (reference sequence). The V and J ends lost 5 bases and 12 bases, in that order; junction bases with no gene match: 7. This CDR3 reads CASSTGTGDRQFF. CDR3 nucleotides: TGTGCCAGCAGTACCGGGACAGGGGACAGGCAGTTCTTC.

The chain recombines TRBV5-6 with TRBJ1-2, with D hard to call. Trimming removed 3 bases from V and 7 bases from J, with 10 bases in between. This CDR3 spans 12 amino acids. Germline CDR1 is SGHDT and CDR2 is YYEEEE. In DNA form, the CDR3 reads TGTGCCAGCAGCTCCGCCCCTTTTGGCTACACCTTC. Translation: CASSSAPFGYTF. Using reference TRBV5-6 and TRBJ1-2 for the parts outside the CDR3, the full variable domain is DAGVTQSPTHLIKTRGQQVTLRCSPKSGHDTVSWYQQALGQGPQFIFQYYEEEERQRGNFPDRFSGHQFPNYSSELNVNALLLGDSALYLCASSSAPFGYTFGSGTRLTVV.

The chain has TRBV5-1 and TRBJ2-5; tentatively, D is TRBD1 or TRBD2 (5 bases each). CDR3 size: 14 residues. Germline CDR1 and CDR2: SGHRS and YFSETQ. V was clipped by 0 bases and J by 6 bases, with 12 bases between them. The DNA of the CDR3 is TGCGCCAGCAGCTTGGCGGCAGGGAGTCAGACCCAGTACTTC. This encodes CASSLAAGSQTQYF.

CDR3 residues: CASSLNSGGQETQYF. DNA for the CDR3: TGTGCCAGCAGCTTGAATAGCGGGGGCCAAGAGACCCAGTACTTC. The chain has TRBV7-7 and TRBJ2-5; 9 positions agree with TRBD2. CDR3 size: 15 residues. The V segment lost 3 bases and the J segment 1 base; nucleotides outside the gene matches: 3. The germline V gene has CDR1 SSHAT and CDR2 FNYEAQ (reference sequence).

This sequence joins TRBV28 and TRBJ1-6; D is uncertain. CDR3 length equals 16 residues. V lost 5 bases and J lost 4, with 15 bases in between. Germline V gives CDR1 MDHEN, CDR2 SYDVKM. CDR3 in amino acids: CASSPHWTEYNSPLHF. The CDR3 DNA sequence: TGTGCCAGCAGTCCCCACTGGACCGAATATAATTCACCCCTCCACTTT.

The V call is TRBV6-5, the J call TRBJ1-5; 7 bases align to TRBD1. The V gene's germline CDR1 is MNHEY and CDR2 SVGAGI. V shed 6 bases and J 3 bases; nucleotides not matched to a gene: 5. The CDR3 covers 14 residues. The CDR3 spells CASSRTGDNQPQHF. Written as DNA, the CDR3 is TGTGCCAGCAGCCGAACAGGGGACAATCAGCCCCAGCATTTT.